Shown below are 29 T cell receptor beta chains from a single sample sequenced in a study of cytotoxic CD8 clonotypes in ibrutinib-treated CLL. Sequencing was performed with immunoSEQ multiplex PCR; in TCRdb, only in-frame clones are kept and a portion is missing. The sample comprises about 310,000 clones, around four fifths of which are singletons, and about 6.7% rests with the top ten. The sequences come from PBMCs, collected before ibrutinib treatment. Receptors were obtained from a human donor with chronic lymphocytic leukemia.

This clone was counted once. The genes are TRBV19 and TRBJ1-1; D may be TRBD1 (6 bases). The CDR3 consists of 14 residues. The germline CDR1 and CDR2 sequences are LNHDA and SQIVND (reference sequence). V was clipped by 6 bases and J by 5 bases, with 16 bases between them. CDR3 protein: CASSVQGIGTEAFF. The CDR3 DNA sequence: TGTGCCAGTAGCGTACAGGGAATTGGGACTGAAGCTTTCTTT.

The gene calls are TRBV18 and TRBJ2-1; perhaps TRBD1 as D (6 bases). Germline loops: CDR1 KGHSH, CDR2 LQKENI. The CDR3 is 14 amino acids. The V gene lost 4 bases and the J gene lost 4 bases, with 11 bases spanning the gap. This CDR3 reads CASSRTELYNEQFF. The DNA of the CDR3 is TGTGCCAGCTCACGGACAGAGCTGTACAATGAGCAGTTCTTC.

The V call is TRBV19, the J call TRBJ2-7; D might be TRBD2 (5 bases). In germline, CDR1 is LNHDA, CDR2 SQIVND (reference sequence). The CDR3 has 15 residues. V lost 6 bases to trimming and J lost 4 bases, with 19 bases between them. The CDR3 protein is CASSLGVGVSYEQYF. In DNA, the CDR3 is TGTGCCAGTAGCCTCGGGGTTGGGGTATCGTACGAGCAGTACTTC.

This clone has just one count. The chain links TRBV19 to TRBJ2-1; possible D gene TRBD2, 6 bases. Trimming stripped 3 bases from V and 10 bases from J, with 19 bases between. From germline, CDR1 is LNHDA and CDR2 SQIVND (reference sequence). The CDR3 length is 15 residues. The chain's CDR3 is CASSMEGTTMREQFF. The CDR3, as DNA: TGTGCCAGTAGTATGGAGGGGACCACAATGAGGGAGCAGTTCTTC.

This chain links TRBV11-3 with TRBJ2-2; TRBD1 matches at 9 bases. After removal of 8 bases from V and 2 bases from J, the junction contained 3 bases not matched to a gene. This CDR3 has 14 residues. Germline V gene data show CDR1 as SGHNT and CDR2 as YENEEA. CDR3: CASRDRANTGELFF. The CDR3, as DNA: TGTGCCAGCCGGGACAGGGCAAACACCGGGGAGCTGTTTTTT.

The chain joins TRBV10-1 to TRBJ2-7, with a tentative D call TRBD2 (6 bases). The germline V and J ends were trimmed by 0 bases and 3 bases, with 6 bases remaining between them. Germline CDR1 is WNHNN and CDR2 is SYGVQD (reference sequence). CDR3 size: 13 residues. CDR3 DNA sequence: TGCGCCAGCAGTGAGTCCGGGGGCTACGAGCAGTACTTC. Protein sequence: CASSESGGYEQYF.

DNA for the CDR3: TGTGCCAGCAGCCAAGATACGGGTGTGGTCGGGAGCTCCTACAATGAGCAGTTCTTC. It is translated as CASSQDTGVVGSSYNEQFF. This chain joins TRBV4-2 and TRBJ2-1; weak D call: TRBD2 (6 bases). The length of the CDR3 is 19 residues. The germline V gene has CDR1 LGHNA and CDR2 YNFKEQ. The V end was cut by 0 bases, the J end by 0 bases, with 18 bases between.

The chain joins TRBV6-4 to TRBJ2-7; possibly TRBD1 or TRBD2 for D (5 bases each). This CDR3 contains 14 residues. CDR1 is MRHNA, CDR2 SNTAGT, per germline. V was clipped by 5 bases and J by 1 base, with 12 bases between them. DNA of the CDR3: TGTGCCAGCAGTACATATGGGGGATCCTACGAGCAGTACTTC. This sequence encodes CASSTYGGSYEQYF.

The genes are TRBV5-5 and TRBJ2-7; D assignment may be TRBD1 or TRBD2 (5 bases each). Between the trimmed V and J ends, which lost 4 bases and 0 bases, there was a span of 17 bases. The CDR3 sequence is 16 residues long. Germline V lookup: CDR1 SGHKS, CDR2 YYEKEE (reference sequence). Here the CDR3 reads CASSITGTASSYEQYF. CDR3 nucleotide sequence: TGTGCCAGCAGCATAACCGGGACGGCGAGCTCCTACGAGCAGTACTTC.

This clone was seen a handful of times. The CDR3 sequence: CASSLGSNQPQHF. Here the CDR3 DNA reads TGCGCCAGCAGCTTGGGTAGCAATCAGCCCCAGCATTTT. The J gene is TRBJ1-5, the V gene TRBV5-1; unclear D gene. Germline CDR1 and CDR2: SGHRS and YFSETQ. The CDR3 covers 13 residues. V lost 0 bases and J 0 bases, leaving 1 base between the germline ends.

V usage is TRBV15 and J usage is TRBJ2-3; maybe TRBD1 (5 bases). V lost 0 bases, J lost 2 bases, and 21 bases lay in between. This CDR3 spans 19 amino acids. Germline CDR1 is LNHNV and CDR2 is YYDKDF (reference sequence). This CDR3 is CATSRDRLGQGNLTDTQYF. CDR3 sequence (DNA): TGTGCCACCAGCAGAGATCGCCTGGGGCAGGGCAATCTCACAGATACGCAGTATTTT.

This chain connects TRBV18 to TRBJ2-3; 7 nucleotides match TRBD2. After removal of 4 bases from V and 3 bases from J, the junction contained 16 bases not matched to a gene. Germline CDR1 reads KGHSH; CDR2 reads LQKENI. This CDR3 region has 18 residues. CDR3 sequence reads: CASSLFPVPAGRTDTQYF. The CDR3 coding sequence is TGTGCCAGCTCACTCTTCCCGGTGCCAGCGGGACGAACAGATACGCAGTATTTT.

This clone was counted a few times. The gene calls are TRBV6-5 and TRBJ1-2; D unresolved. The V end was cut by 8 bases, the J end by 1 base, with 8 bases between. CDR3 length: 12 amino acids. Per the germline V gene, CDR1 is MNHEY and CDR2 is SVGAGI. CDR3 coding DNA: TGTGCCAGCTTCCTGAGTAACTATGGCTACACCTTC. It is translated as CASFLSNYGYTF.

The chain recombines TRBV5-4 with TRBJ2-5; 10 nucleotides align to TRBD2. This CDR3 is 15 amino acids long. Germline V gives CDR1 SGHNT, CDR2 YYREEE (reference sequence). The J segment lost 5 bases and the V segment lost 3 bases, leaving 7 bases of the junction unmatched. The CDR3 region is CASSSELAGMETQYF. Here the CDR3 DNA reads TGTGCCAGCAGCTCCGAACTAGCGGGAATGGAGACCCAGTACTTC.

The CDR3 loop reads CASSLSDYATYNEQFF. CDR3 nucleotides: TGCGCCAGCAGCTTATCGGACTACGCAACCTACAATGAGCAGTTCTTC. This chain connects TRBV5-1 to TRBJ2-1, with a tentative D call TRBD2 (6 bases). This CDR3 is built from 16 residues. Trimming pared 2 bases from V and 2 bases from J, leaving 14 bases between. Germline V gene sequence: CDR1 SGHRS, CDR2 YFSETQ.

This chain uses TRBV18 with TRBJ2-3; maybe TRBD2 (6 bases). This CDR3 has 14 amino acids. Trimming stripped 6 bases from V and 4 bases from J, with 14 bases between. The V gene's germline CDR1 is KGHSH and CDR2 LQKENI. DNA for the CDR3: TGTGCCAGCTCCCTGGGGACTGGTTCAGATACGCAGTATTTT. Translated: CASSLGTGSDTQYF.

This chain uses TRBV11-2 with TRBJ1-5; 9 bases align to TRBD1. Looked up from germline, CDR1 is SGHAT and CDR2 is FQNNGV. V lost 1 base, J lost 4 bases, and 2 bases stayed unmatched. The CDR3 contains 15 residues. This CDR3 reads CASSLAGTGNQPQHF. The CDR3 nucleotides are TGTGCCAGCAGCTTAGCTGGGACAGGGAATCAGCCCCAGCATTTT.

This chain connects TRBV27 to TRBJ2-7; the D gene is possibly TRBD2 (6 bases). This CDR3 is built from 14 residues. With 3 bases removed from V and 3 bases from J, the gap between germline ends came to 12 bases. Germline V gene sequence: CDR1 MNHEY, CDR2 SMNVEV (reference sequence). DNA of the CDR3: TGTGCCAGCAGTTTGGGGGGTACGGTCTACGAGCAGTACTTC. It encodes CASSLGGTVYEQYF.

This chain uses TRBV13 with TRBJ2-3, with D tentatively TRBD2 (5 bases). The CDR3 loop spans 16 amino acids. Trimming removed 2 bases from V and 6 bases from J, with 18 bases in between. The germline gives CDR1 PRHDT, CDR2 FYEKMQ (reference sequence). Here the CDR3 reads CASSLKYAGTKDTQYF. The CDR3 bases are TGTGCCAGCAGCTTAAAGTATGCGGGTACCAAGGATACGCAGTATTTT.

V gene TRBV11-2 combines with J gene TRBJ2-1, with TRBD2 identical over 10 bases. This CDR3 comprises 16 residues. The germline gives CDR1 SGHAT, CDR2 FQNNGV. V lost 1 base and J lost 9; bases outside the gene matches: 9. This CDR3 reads CASSLVFLAGDSEQFF. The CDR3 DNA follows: TGTGCCAGCAGCTTAGTATTCCTAGCGGGAGACAGTGAGCAGTTCTTC.

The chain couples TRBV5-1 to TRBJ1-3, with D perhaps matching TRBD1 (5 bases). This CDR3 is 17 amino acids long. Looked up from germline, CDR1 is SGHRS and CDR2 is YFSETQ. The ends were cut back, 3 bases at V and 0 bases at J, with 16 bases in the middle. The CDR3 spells CASSSSRDGNSGNTIYF. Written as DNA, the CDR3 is TGCGCCAGCAGCTCGTCCCGGGACGGGAACTCTGGAAACACCATATATTTT.

The CDR3 reads CASNDRAPTEAFF. DNA of the CDR3: TGTGCCAGCAACGACAGGGCCCCCACTGAAGCTTTCTTT. V usage is TRBV7-7 and J usage is TRBJ1-1; 7 bases are a match to TRBD1. CDR3 length: 13 residues. CDR1 is SSHAT and CDR2 is FNYEAQ in the germline V gene (reference sequence). Germline trimming cut 7 bases from V and 4 bases from J; bases unmatched to any gene: 6.

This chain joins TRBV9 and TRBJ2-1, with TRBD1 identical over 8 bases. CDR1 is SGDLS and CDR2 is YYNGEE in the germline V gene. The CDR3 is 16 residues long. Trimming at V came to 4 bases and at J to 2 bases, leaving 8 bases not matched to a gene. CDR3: CASSSGLQGAYNEQFF. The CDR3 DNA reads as TGTGCCAGCAGCTCCGGCTTACAGGGGGCCTACAATGAGCAGTTCTTC.

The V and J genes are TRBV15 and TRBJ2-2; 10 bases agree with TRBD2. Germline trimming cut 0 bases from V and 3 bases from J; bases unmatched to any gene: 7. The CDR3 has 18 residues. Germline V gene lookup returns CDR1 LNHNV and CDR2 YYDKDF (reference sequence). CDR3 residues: CATSREGGLASYTGELFF. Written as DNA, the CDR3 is TGTGCCACCAGCAGAGAAGGGGGACTAGCGAGCTACACCGGGGAGCTGTTTTTT.

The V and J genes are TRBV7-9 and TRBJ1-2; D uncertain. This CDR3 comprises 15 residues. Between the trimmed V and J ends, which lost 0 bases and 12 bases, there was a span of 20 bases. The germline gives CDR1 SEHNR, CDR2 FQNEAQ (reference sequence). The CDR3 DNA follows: TGTGCCAGCAGCTTAGCCCTCAAGGGATCCGGCCTGGACACCTTC. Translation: CASSLALKGSGLDTF.

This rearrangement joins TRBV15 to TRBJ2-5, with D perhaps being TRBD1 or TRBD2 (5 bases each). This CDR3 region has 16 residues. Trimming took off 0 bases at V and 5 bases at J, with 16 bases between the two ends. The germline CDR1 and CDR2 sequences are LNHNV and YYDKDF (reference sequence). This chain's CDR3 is CATSRDSAGSGETQYF. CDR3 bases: TGTGCCACCAGCAGAGATTCAGCAGGGTCGGGGGAGACCCAGTACTTC. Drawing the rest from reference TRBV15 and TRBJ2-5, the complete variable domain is DAMVIQNPRYQVTQFGKPVTLSCSQTLNHNVMYWYQQKSSQAPKLLFHYYDKDFNNEADTPDNFQSRRPNTSFCFLDIRSPGLGDTAMYLCATSRDSAGSGETQYFGPGTRLLVL.

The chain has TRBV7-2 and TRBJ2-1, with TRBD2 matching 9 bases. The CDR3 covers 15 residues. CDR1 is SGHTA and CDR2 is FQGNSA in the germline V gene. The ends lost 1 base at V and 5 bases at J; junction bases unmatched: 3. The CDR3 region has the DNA TGTGCCAGCAGCTTAGTGACTAGCGGAAACAATGAGCAGTTCTTC. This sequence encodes CASSLVTSGNNEQFF. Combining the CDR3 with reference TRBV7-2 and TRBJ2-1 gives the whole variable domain GAGVSQSPSNKVTEKGKDVELRCDPISGHTALYWYRQSLGQGLEFLIYFQGNSAPDKSGLPSDRFSAERTGGSVSTLTIQRTQQEDSAVYLCASSLVTSGNNEQFFGPGTRLTVL.

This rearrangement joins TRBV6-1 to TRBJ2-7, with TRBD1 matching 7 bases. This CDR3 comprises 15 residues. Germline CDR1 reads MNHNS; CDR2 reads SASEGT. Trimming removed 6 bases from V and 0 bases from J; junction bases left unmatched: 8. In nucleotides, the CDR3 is TGTGCCAGCAGGGCCCGACAGGGATCCTCCTACGAGCAGTACTTC. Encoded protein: CASRARQGSSYEQYF.

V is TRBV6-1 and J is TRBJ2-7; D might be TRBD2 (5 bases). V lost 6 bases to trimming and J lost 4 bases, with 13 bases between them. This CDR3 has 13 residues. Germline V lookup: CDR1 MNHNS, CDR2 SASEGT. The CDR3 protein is CASSPGLGYEQYF. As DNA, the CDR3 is TGTGCCAGCAGCCCCGGACTGGGATACGAGCAGTACTTC.